Below are 19 T cell receptor beta chains sequenced from a single sample in a study of CD8+ T cells in alopecia areata. Following extraction, RNA underwent reverse transcription to cDNA, which served as the sequencing template. Clones were sequenced by immunoSEQ multiplex PCR, and TCRdb holds only the in-frame ones, with some missing. Of about 200,000 clones in the sample, about three fifths are singletons; the top ten hold 5.5%. Treatment of the sample: oral pan-JAK inhibitor, 5-10 mg twice daily. The sample consisted of CD4+ T cells sorted from blood, taken at week 24, from a patient treated with tofacitinib. These receptors were taken from a human donor with alopecia areata.

This clone showed up just once. The chain couples TRBV5-6 to TRBJ2-2; D not certain. The CDR3 loop spans 13 amino acids. Germline V CDR1 and CDR2: SGHDT, YYEEEE. Trimming removed 1 base from V and 6 bases from J, with 7 bases in between. Here the CDR3 DNA reads TGTGCCAGCAGCTTGCATTTAGCCGGGGAGCTGTTTTTT. Amino acids: CASSLHLAGELFF.

The chain joins TRBV5-4 to TRBJ2-5, with D unclear. V was clipped by 5 bases and J by 2 bases, with 7 bases between them. The CDR3 has 12 amino acids. CDR1 and CDR2 (germline): SGHNT, YYREEE (reference sequence). As DNA, the CDR3 is TGTGCCAGCAGACGAGATCAAGAGACCCAGTACTTC. It yields the protein CASRRDQETQYF.

The V gene is TRBV5-1, the J gene TRBJ2-6; TRBD1 or TRBD2 may be the D gene (6 bases each). Germline V gene lookup returns CDR1 SGHRS and CDR2 YFSETQ. V lost 8 bases and J lost 3, with 21 bases in between. This CDR3 region has 17 residues. The CDR3 DNA reads TGCGCCAGTGAGAACGGGGGCAGGGGACGTGGGGCCAACGTCCTGACTTTC. Protein product: CASENGGRGRGANVLTF.

This clone showed up just once. The V gene is TRBV2, the J gene TRBJ1-1; possibly TRBD1 for D (6 bases). The V and J ends lost 4 bases and 1 base respectively, with 10 bases between them. Germline V CDR1 and CDR2: SNHLY, FYNNEI. CDR3 length equals 14 residues. The CDR3 loop reads CASSVKGENTEAFF. The CDR3 DNA sequence: TGTGCCAGCAGTGTGAAGGGGGAGAACACTGAAGCTTTCTTT.

There are a few counts of this clone. V gene TRBV9 combines with J gene TRBJ2-1, with a tentative D call TRBD2 (6 bases). The V gene's germline CDR1 is SGDLS and CDR2 YYNGEE. V was shortened by 0 bases and J by 4 bases, with 11 bases between the two germline ends. The CDR3 runs 15 residues. CDR3 amino acids: CASSVGVAEYNEQFF. The CDR3 coding sequence is TGTGCCAGCAGCGTAGGGGTAGCGGAGTACAATGAGCAGTTCTTC.

This clone was picked up a small number of times. V gene TRBV6-5 combines with J gene TRBJ2-7, with D tentatively TRBD1 (5 bases). The length of the CDR3 is 13 residues. The germline CDR1 and CDR2 sequences are MNHEY and SVGAGI. Trimming cost V 5 bases and J 8 bases, with 16 bases left between them. CDR3 amino acids: CASSEAQDKKQYF. In DNA form, the CDR3 reads TGTGCCAGCAGTGAAGCACAGGACAAGAAGCAGTACTTC.

This clone was counted between two and nine times. This CDR3 is CASSLQGAGIYEQFF. DNA for the CDR3: TGTGCCAGCAGTCTACAGGGGGCAGGAATTTATGAGCAGTTCTTC. The chain carries TRBV27 and TRBJ2-1, with 9 bases fitting TRBD1. Germline values: CDR1 MNHEY, CDR2 SMNVEV (reference sequence). The CDR3 sequence is 15 residues long. V lost 5 bases to trimming and J lost 8 bases; unmatched junction nucleotides: 10.

J is TRBJ1-3 and V is TRBV5-4, with a tentative D call TRBD1 (5 bases). Germline loops: CDR1 SGHNT, CDR2 YYREEE (reference sequence). The CDR3 runs 17 residues. V was cut by 2 bases and J by 4 bases, with 19 bases left in between. CDR3 coding DNA: TGTGCCAGCAGCTTAGCTCCTATGGGGGGGTCAGGAAACACCATATATTTT. Translation: CASSLAPMGGSGNTIYF.

This clone was counted a few times. The V gene is TRBV7-3, the J gene TRBJ2-5; D perhaps matches TRBD1 (5 bases). V lost 8 bases, J lost 0 bases, and 13 bases lay in between. The CDR3 length is 14 residues. Per the germline V gene, CDR1 is SGHTA and CDR2 is FQGTGA. In nucleotides, the CDR3 is TGTGCCAGCGGGCCTGTAGGGGACCAAGAGACCCAGTACTTC. Protein product: CASGPVGDQETQYF. Using reference TRBV7-3 and TRBJ2-5 for the parts outside the CDR3, the full variable domain is GAGVSQTPSNKVTEKGKYVELRCDPISGHTALYWYRQSLGQGPEFLIYFQGTGAADDSGLPNDRFFAVRPEGSVSTLKIQRTERGDSAVYLCASGPVGDQETQYFGPGTRLLVL.

This chain connects TRBV30 to TRBJ1-1, with TRBD1 identical over 10 bases. V lost 1 base, J lost 5 bases, and 7 bases stayed unmatched. CDR1 and CDR2 (germline): GTSNPN, SVGIG (reference sequence). The CDR3 is 15 amino acids. The CDR3 sequence: CAWSGPGQGKTEAFF. The CDR3 nucleotides are TGTGCCTGGAGTGGCCCGGGACAGGGGAAGACTGAAGCTTTCTTT.

This clone came up a few times. The gene calls are TRBV5-6 and TRBJ2-5; D is perhaps TRBD2 (6 bases). CDR3 length: 14 residues. The V and J ends lost 0 bases and 2 bases respectively, with 8 bases between them. The germline V gene encodes CDR1 SGHDT and CDR2 YYEEEE. The CDR3 is CASSLAGLQETQYF. The DNA of the CDR3 is TGTGCCAGCAGCTTGGCGGGACTGCAAGAGACCCAGTACTTC.

V is TRBV28 and J is TRBJ2-4, with 7 bases lining up with TRBD1. V trimming: 6 bases; J trimming: 12 bases; junction bases outside the gene matches: 5. Germline loops: CDR1 MDHEN, CDR2 SYDVKM. This CDR3 spans 11 amino acids. The CDR3 loop reads CASSRGQYQYF. CDR3 bases: TGTGCCAGCAGCCGGGGACAGTATCAGTACTTC.

This clone appeared a single time. This chain joins TRBV7-2 and TRBJ2-1; D ambiguous. The CDR3 spans 11 residues. The V end was cut by 4 bases, the J end by 5 bases, with 3 bases between. In germline, CDR1 is SGHTA, CDR2 FQGNSA. CDR3 in DNA: TGTGCCAGCAGCTCAAACAATGAGCAGTTCTTC. Its protein product is CASSSNNEQFF.

Regarding this clone: This sample also contains other DNA sequences that code for the same CDR3. The chain links TRBV20-1 to TRBJ2-5; D is undetermined. The CDR3 spans 11 residues. The V gene's germline CDR1 is DFQATT and CDR2 SNEGSKA (reference sequence). Trimming took 3 bases from V and 3 from J, leaving 5 bases between them. CDR3 bases: TGCAGTGCTAGTGAGGAAGAGACCCAGTACTTC. It specifies CSASEEETQYF.

The rearrangement uses TRBV27 and TRBJ2-7, with a weak D call TRBD2 (5 bases). Germline assignment: CDR1 MNHEY and CDR2 SMNVEV (reference sequence). V lost 4 bases and J lost 5, with 18 bases in between. CDR3 size: 15 residues. The CDR3 region has the DNA TGTGCCAGCAGTTCCCTTCCGGGAAAGAGGAACGAGCAGTACTTC. Translation: CASSSLPGKRNEQYF.

This chain links TRBV30 with TRBJ2-5; no clear D. V was clipped by 4 bases and J by 3 bases, with 12 bases between them. Per germline, CDR1 GTSNPN and CDR2 SVGIG (reference sequence). This CDR3 is built from 13 residues. The CDR3 bases are TGTGCCTGGAATTTCCTCCGAAAAGAGACCCAGTACTTC. This encodes CAWNFLRKETQYF.

V usage is TRBV29-1 and J usage is TRBJ2-3, with D uncertain. Germline values: CDR1 SQVTM, CDR2 ANQGSEA. The CDR3 is 12 residues long. Trimming took off 4 bases at V and 2 bases at J, with 7 bases between the two ends. In DNA, the CDR3 is TGCAGCGTTGGTGCCCCCACAGATACGCAGTATTTT. Its translation: CSVGAPTDTQYF.

This clone was seen once. This chain connects TRBV5-1 to TRBJ2-7, with 8 bases fitting TRBD1. Germline V gene data show CDR1 as SGHRS and CDR2 as YFSETQ. The CDR3 contains 12 residues. With V trimmed by 7 bases and J by 4 bases, 4 bases remained unmatched. This CDR3 reads CASGGQGYEQYF. The CDR3 DNA reads TGCGCCAGCGGCGGACAGGGTTACGAGCAGTACTTC.

The gene calls are TRBV7-2 and TRBJ2-3, with D uncertain. The CDR3 length is 16 residues. Per germline, CDR1 SGHTA and CDR2 FQGNSA. V was cut by 0 bases and J by 1 base, with 11 bases left in between. The CDR3 reads CASSLALGYGTDTQYF. The CDR3 region has the DNA TGTGCCAGCAGCTTAGCTTTGGGGTACGGCACAGATACGCAGTATTTT. The variable domain in full, with the rest retrieved from reference TRBV7-2 and TRBJ2-3, is GAGVSQSPSNKVTEKGKDVELRCDPISGHTALYWYRQSLGQGLEFLIYFQGNSAPDKSGLPSDRFSAERTGGSVSTLTIQRTQQEDSAVYLCASSLALGYGTDTQYFGPGTRLTVL.